The next 23 T cell receptor beta chains were all read from a single sample in a study of T cell changes during pregnancy in multiple sclerosis. The protocol was immunoSEQ multiplex PCR, while the TCRdb copy is restricted to in-frame clones and leaves out a portion. The table lists tens of thousands of clones, over 80% of them singletons, with 2% in the top ten. The source was peripheral blood, collected in the third trimester of pregnancy. The source is a female donor in good health, enrolled as a control in a pregnancy study.

The rearrangement uses TRBV7-2 and TRBJ2-7, with 8 bases identical to TRBD2. CDR3 length equals 18 residues. The germline V gene has CDR1 SGHTA and CDR2 FQGNSA. V dropped 0 bases and J dropped 4; count of bases not matched to a gene: 14. The CDR3 reads CASSLAAGGAGYRYEQYF. Written as DNA, the CDR3 is TGTGCCAGCAGCTTAGCGGCCGGGGGGGCAGGGTATCGGTACGAGCAGTACTTC.

This clone was seen just once. CDR3 protein: CASPVGGSTDTQYF. CDR3 nucleotide sequence: TGTGCCAGCCCTGTCGGGGGGAGCACAGATACGCAGTATTTT. The gene calls are TRBV2 and TRBJ2-3; 7 nucleotides align to TRBD2. The germline V gene encodes CDR1 SNHLY and CDR2 FYNNEI. V was pared by 8 bases and J by 0 bases, with 5 bases of the junction left unmatched. The CDR3 spans 14 residues.

The rearrangement links TRBV19 to TRBJ2-1; maybe TRBD1 (6 bases). Trimming removed 4 bases from V and 2 bases from J, with 12 bases in between. The CDR3 runs to 15 residues. Germline lookup yields CDR1 LNHDA and CDR2 SQIVND (reference sequence). The CDR3, as DNA: TGTGCCAGTAGTAAACCACAGGGTACCTACAATGAGCAGTTCTTC. Its protein product is CASSKPQGTYNEQFF.

The chain recombines TRBV5-4 with TRBJ2-1; 7 bases line up with TRBD2. This CDR3 comprises 16 residues. Per germline, CDR1 SGHNT and CDR2 YYREEE (reference sequence). After removal of 5 bases from V and 4 bases from J, the junction contained 12 bases not matched to a gene. The CDR3 spells CASREEARETYNEQFF. CDR3 bases: TGTGCCAGCAGAGAGGAGGCGCGGGAGACATACAATGAGCAGTTCTTC.

The rearrangement uses TRBV5-1 and TRBJ2-3; 9 bases match TRBD2. The CDR3 contains 14 residues. Germline CDR1 reads SGHRS; CDR2 reads YFSETQ. Losses at the gene ends were 4 bases for V and 1 base for J; bases not matched to a gene: 1. CDR3 amino acids: CASSRTSGTDTQYF. The CDR3 nucleotides read TGCGCCAGCAGCCGGACTAGCGGCACAGATACGCAGTATTTT.

The rearrangement joins TRBV13 to TRBJ2-5; D is uncertain. The CDR3 is 13 residues long. The V end was cut by 4 bases, the J end by 5 bases, with 11 bases between. Germline assignment: CDR1 PRHDT and CDR2 FYEKMQ (reference sequence). This chain's CDR3 is CASSSHLEETQYF. As DNA, the CDR3 is TGTGCCAGCAGCTCCCATCTCGAGGAGACCCAGTACTTC.

The chain carries TRBV29-1 and TRBJ1-2, with a tentative D call TRBD1 (6 bases). The germline V gene encodes CDR1 SQVTM and CDR2 ANQGSEA. Trimming took 6 bases from V and 2 from J, leaving 19 bases between them. This CDR3 has 15 amino acids. The CDR3 coding sequence is TGCAGCGTCCAGTTCCGGACAGAGGGGAACTATGGCTACACCTTC. Protein sequence: CSVQFRTEGNYGYTF.

The rearrangement links TRBV7-3 to TRBJ1-5, with 9 bases aligning to TRBD1. The CDR3 spans 20 residues. Germline loops: CDR1 SGHTA, CDR2 FQGTGA. V shed 5 bases, J shed 0 bases, and the junction held 17 bases outside the gene matches. The CDR3 nucleotides read TGTGCCAGCAGCCTATATTCTGGACAGGGGACCTGGGATAGCAATCAGCCCCAGCATTTT. This translates into CASSLYSGQGTWDSNQPQHF.

The gene calls are TRBV6-8 and TRBJ1-4; 11 nucleotides agree with TRBD1. Germline V gene sequence: CDR1 MNHGY, CDR2 SAAAGT. The CDR3 consists of 15 residues. Trimming cost V 3 bases and J 6 bases; bases outside gene matches: 3. For the CDR3, the DNA is TGTGCCAGCAGTTATAGGGGACAGGGGGATGAAAAACTGTTTTTT. It encodes CASSYRGQGDEKLFF.

V and J are TRBV6-5 and TRBJ2-3; 7 bases fit TRBD1. The CDR3 sequence is 13 residues long. The V gene's germline CDR1 is MNHEY and CDR2 SVGAGI. Losses at the gene ends were 6 bases for V and 3 bases for J; bases not matched to a gene: 3. DNA of the CDR3: TGTGCCAGCAGGGGGACAGATACAGATACGCAGTATTTT. Residues: CASRGTDTDTQYF.

The chain combines TRBV5-1 with TRBJ1-4, with D unclear. This CDR3 has 15 amino acids. Looked up from germline, CDR1 is SGHRS and CDR2 is YFSETQ. Trimming cost V 2 bases and J 7 bases, with 15 bases left between them. CDR3: CASSFQQSEGEKLFF. As DNA, the CDR3 is TGCGCCAGCAGCTTTCAACAGTCCGAGGGTGAAAAACTGTTTTTT.

This chain uses TRBV28 with TRBJ2-7, with no clear D. V dropped 7 bases and J dropped 2 bases, with 12 bases sitting between them. CDR3 size: 13 residues. Germline V CDR1 and CDR2: MDHEN, SYDVKM. The CDR3 DNA reads as TGTGCCAGCATAGACTTACCAACCTACGAGCAGTACTTC. Protein product: CASIDLPTYEQYF.

The CDR3 here is CASSLQGAKNIQYF. The CDR3 DNA reads TGTGCCAGCAGCTTGCAGGGAGCCAAAAACATTCAGTACTTC. V gene TRBV5-4 combines with J gene TRBJ2-4; D is perhaps TRBD1 (5 bases). CDR1 is SGHNT and CDR2 is YYREEE in the germline V gene (reference sequence). The CDR3 is 14 residues long. The V gene lost 1 base and the J gene lost 0 bases, with 5 bases spanning the gap. Supplemented by reference TRBV5-4 and TRBJ2-4, the full variable domain reads ETGVTQSPTHLIKTRGQQVTLRCSSQSGHNTVSWYQQALGQGPQFIFQYYREEENGRGNFPPRFSGLQFPNYSSELNVNALELDDSALYLCASSLQGAKNIQYFGAGTRLSVL.

This clone was counted a single time. The chain carries TRBV28 and TRBJ2-7; TRBD2 matches 7 bases. Germline CDR1 and CDR2: MDHEN and SYDVKM. The CDR3 length is 14 residues. Losses at the gene ends were 10 bases for V and 0 bases for J; bases not matched to a gene: 9. The CDR3 is CATRAGISSYEQYF. Here the CDR3 DNA reads TGTGCCACCCGAGCGGGAATTAGCTCCTACGAGCAGTACTTC.

This chain joins TRBV11-1 and TRBJ2-2; TRBD1 agrees at 11 bases. The V and J ends lost 5 bases and 5 bases, in that order; junction bases with no gene match: 10. The CDR3 totals 17 residues. Looked up from germline, CDR1 is SGHAT and CDR2 is FQDESV (reference sequence). CDR3 DNA: TGTGCCAGCAGCCAAACACCTGGGACAGGGGGAACCGGGGAGCTGTTTTTT. Protein sequence: CASSQTPGTGGTGELFF. Looking up the rest from reference TRBV11-1 and TRBJ2-2 gives the full variable domain: EAEVAQSPRYKITEKSQAVAFWCDPISGHATLYWYRQILGQGPELLVQFQDESVVDDSQLPKDRFSAERLKGVDSTLKIQPAELGDSAMYLCASSQTPGTGGTGELFFGEGSRLTVL.

V gene TRBV5-6 combines with J gene TRBJ1-2; D ambiguous. Trimming stripped 0 bases from V and 8 bases from J, with 5 bases between. The CDR3 runs to 11 residues. Germline V gives CDR1 SGHDT, CDR2 YYEEEE. The DNA for the CDR3 is TGTGCCAGCAGCTTGGAGAGGGGCTACACCTTC. Protein sequence: CASSLERGYTF.

This chain uses TRBV18 with TRBJ1-1, with D perhaps matching TRBD1 (5 bases). This CDR3 is 13 amino acids long. Germline V gene data show CDR1 as KGHSH and CDR2 as LQKENI. With 4 bases removed from V and 5 bases from J, the gap between germline ends came to 11 bases. The CDR3 spells CASSQGRETEAFF. CDR3 bases: TGTGCCAGCTCACAGGGGAGGGAGACTGAAGCTTTCTTT. Full variable domain (remainder filled in from reference TRBV18 and TRBJ1-1): NAGVMQNPRHLVRRRGQEARLRCSPMKGHSHVYWYRQLPEEGLKFMVYLQKENIIDESGMPKERFSAEFPKEGPSILRIQQVVRGDSAAYFCASSQGRETEAFFGQGTRLTVV.

The chain links TRBV7-2 to TRBJ2-1; 10 positions match TRBD2. V trimming: 8 bases; J trimming: 1 base; junction bases outside the gene matches: 5. The CDR3 loop spans 15 amino acids. Germline-derived CDR1 and CDR2 are SGHTA and FQGNSA. CDR3 amino acids: CASGSGGWSYNEQFF. The CDR3 nucleotides read TGTGCCAGCGGTAGCGGGGGGTGGTCCTACAATGAGCAGTTCTTC.

V is TRBV7-2 and J is TRBJ1-1, with TRBD1 matching 8 bases. Unmatched junction bases numbered 13, after V lost 6 bases and J lost 4 bases. CDR3 size: 16 residues. Germline V CDR1 and CDR2: SGHTA, FQGNSA. CDR3 in DNA: TGTGCCAGCAGTATTTTTATGACAGGGGAGGGCACTGAAGCTTTCTTT. Its translation is CASSIFMTGEGTEAFF.

The genes are TRBV5-1 and TRBJ2-5; a possible D gene is TRBD1 (6 bases). V dropped 0 bases and J dropped 1 base, with 10 bases sitting between them. The CDR3 has 15 amino acids. The germline gives CDR1 SGHRS, CDR2 YFSETQ. This CDR3 reads CASSLAGQSQETQYF. In DNA, the CDR3 is TGCGCCAGCAGCTTGGCCGGACAGTCCCAAGAGACCCAGTACTTC.

In this sample, this clone turned up a few times. The chain links TRBV18 to TRBJ1-1; the D gene is possibly TRBD1 (6 bases). This CDR3 spans 15 amino acids. Germline V CDR1 and CDR2: KGHSH, LQKENI. V was pared by 0 bases and J by 3 bases, with 11 bases between. The CDR3 spells CASSPPGQTDTEAFF. The CDR3 nucleotides read TGTGCCAGCTCACCACCCGGACAGACCGACACTGAAGCTTTCTTT.

The V call is TRBV4-2, the J call TRBJ2-7; weak D call: TRBD1 (5 bases). CDR3 length: 20 amino acids. The germline gives CDR1 LGHNA, CDR2 YNFKEQ. V was cut by 4 bases and J by 4 bases, with 32 bases left in between. CDR3 sequence: CASSRKDISQRLGLFYEQYF. The CDR3 nucleotides are TGTGCCAGCAGCCGGAAGGACATCTCTCAACGGTTGGGTTTGTTTTACGAGCAGTACTTC.

This chain links TRBV2 with TRBJ1-2; D remains ambiguous. The CDR3 is 10 amino acids. Trimming removed 8 bases at V and 7 bases at J, with 8 bases between. CDR1 is SNHLY, CDR2 FYNNEI, per germline. The CDR3 is CASGLAGYTF. In DNA, the CDR3 is TGTGCCAGCGGTCTGGCTGGCTACACCTTC.